The 9 T cell receptor beta chains below come from one sample, sequenced in a study of T-cell memory formation after mild COVID-19. From the 5' RACE reads, TCRdb called clonotypes with MiXCR, one entry per CDR3 protein. Of some 100,000 distinct CDR3 sequences listed, 11% are singletons. Sequencing input: PBMCs or a T cell subset sorted from them (not recorded which). These receptor sequences come from a man between 18 and 35 years old who had mild COVID-19 (a few samples of this study predate the infection). Cell type and time point are not known.

Note on this clonotype: Being one base from a much bigger clone, this may be a read error. The chain employs TRBV7-9 and TRBJ1-2; D is undetermined. In germline, CDR1 is SEHNR, CDR2 FQNEAQ (reference sequence). The CDR3 is made up of 12 amino acids. The germline V and J ends were trimmed by 1 base and 5 bases, with 5 bases remaining between them. The CDR3 spells CASSLDDYGYTF. As DNA, the CDR3 is TGTGCCAGCAGCTTAGACGATTATGGCTACACCTTC.

The chain is built from TRBV5-5 and TRBJ2-5; 10 positions agree with TRBD2. This CDR3 is 14 amino acids long. J gave up 5 bases and V 2 bases, and 3 bases lay outside the gene matches. Germline CDR1 SGHKS, CDR2 YYEKEE (reference sequence). In DNA form, the CDR3 reads TGTGCCAGCAGCTTACTAGCGGGGCCTGAGACCCAGTACTTC. The encoded protein is CASSLLAGPETQYF. Variable domain in full (rest from reference TRBV5-5 and TRBJ2-5): DAGVTQSPTHLIKTRGQQVTLRCSPISGHKSVSWYQQVLGQGPQFIFQYYEKEERGRGNFPDRFSARQFPNYSSELNVNALLLGDSALYLCASSLLAGPETQYFGPGTRLLVL.

This clonotype was counted many times. The chain carries TRBV4-2 and TRBJ2-4; D is ambiguous. Germline V lookup: CDR1 LGHNA, CDR2 YNFKEQ. The CDR3 is made up of 15 amino acids. Trimming took 4 bases from V and 0 from J, leaving 10 bases between them. CDR3 DNA: TGTGCCAGCAGCCCTTGGGGTGTAGCCAAAAACATTCAGTACTTC. Encoded protein: CASSPWGVAKNIQYF.

The chain combines TRBV7-2 with TRBJ2-1, with 8 bases fitting TRBD2. CDR1 SGHTA and CDR2 FQGNSA come from the germline V gene. The CDR3 length is 16 residues. Trimming at V came to 3 bases and at J to 6 bases, leaving 10 bases not matched to a gene. The CDR3 protein is CASSFDARGALNEQFF. The CDR3 nucleotides are TGTGCCAGCAGCTTTGACGCGCGGGGGGCCCTCAATGAGCAGTTCTTC.

This clonotype was counted many times. This chain uses TRBV7-6 with TRBJ1-1, with 7 nucleotides matching TRBD1. CDR3 length equals 14 residues. Germline CDR1 reads SGHVS; CDR2 reads FNYEAQ. Unmatched junction bases numbered 9, after V lost 5 bases and J lost 6 bases. The CDR3 DNA is TGTGCCAGCAGCGTTAATGACAGGGATCCTGAAGCTTTCTTT. It is translated as CASSVNDRDPEAFF.

V usage is TRBV19 and J usage is TRBJ2-1, with TRBD2 matching 10 bases. Germline CDR1 and CDR2: LNHDA and SQIVND (reference sequence). V dropped 3 bases and J dropped 6; count of bases not matched to a gene: 2. CDR3 length equals 14 residues. The CDR3 coding sequence is TGTGCCAGTAGTATGGGACTAGCGCCCAATGAGCAGTTCTTC. Amino acids: CASSMGLAPNEQFF. The full variable domain, completed using reference TRBV19 and TRBJ2-1, is DGGITQSPKYLFRKEGQNVTLSCEQNLNHDAMYWYRQDPGQGLRLIYYSQIVNDFQKGDIAEGYSVSREKKESFPLTVTSAQKNPTAFYLCASSMGLAPNEQFFGPGTRLTVL.

This clonotype was observed at least ten times. The chain combines TRBV7-9 with TRBJ1-2; D gene uncertain. CDR3 length: 15 amino acids. V dropped 3 bases and J dropped 0 bases, with 11 bases sitting between them. Germline V gene data show CDR1 as SEHNR and CDR2 as FQNEAQ (reference sequence). CDR3 amino acids: CASSFRREANYGYTF. The CDR3 nucleotides read TGTGCCAGCAGCTTTCGGCGGGAAGCTAACTATGGCTACACCTTC. Using reference TRBV7-9 and TRBJ1-2 for the parts outside the CDR3, the full variable domain is DTGVSQNPRHKITKRGQNVTFRCDPISEHNRLYWYRQTLGQGPEFLTYFQNEAQLEKSRLLSDRFSAERPKGSFSTLEIQRTEQGDSAMYLCASSFRREANYGYTFGSGTRLTVV.

The chain has TRBV7-7 and TRBJ2-1; 10 bases match TRBD1. The V gene's germline CDR1 is SSHAT and CDR2 FNYEAQ (reference sequence). V gave up 3 bases and J gave up 8 bases; unmatched junction bases: 7. The CDR3 is 15 amino acids. DNA of the CDR3: TGTGCCAGCAGCTTCCGGGACAGGGGAGCCGATGAGCAGTTCTTC. This codes for CASSFRDRGADEQFF.

The sample holds a few counts of this clonotype. The chain employs TRBV27 and TRBJ2-4; no clear D gene. The CDR3 length is 13 residues. Trimming shortened V by 3 bases and J by 8 bases, and 11 bases separated the two germline ends. Germline V gene data show CDR1 as MNHEY and CDR2 as SMNVEV (reference sequence). CDR3 coding DNA: TGTGCCAGCAGTTTCCGGGCTGAGGACATTCAGTACTTC. This codes for CASSFRAEDIQYF.